This TCR beta chain was identified in a study of early T cells in non-severe SARS-CoV-2 infection. CDR3 size: 12 residues. Germline V lookup: CDR1 SQVTM, CDR2 ANQGSEA. Trimming shortened V by 4 bases and J by 4 bases, and 10 bases separated the two germline ends. This clonotype was observed a few times. Its matching antigen is unknown. The study's findings and limits: Database matching using VDJdb favored anti-spike CD8 responses, with private and CD4 specificities left missing.

In the library, individual cDNA molecules carried attached unique molecular identifiers. TCRdb called the 5' RACE reads again in MiXCR, with one record for every CDR3 protein. The sample records some 66,000 distinct CDR3 sequences, around 13% being singletons. Sequencing was done on a sample of whole blood. The chain links TRBV29-1 to TRBJ1-1; no clear D. The clonotype originates from an adult who was a healthcare worker with PCR-confirmed SARS-CoV-2 infection or an uninfected control (not recorded which). This CDR3 reads CSVGSRVTEAFF. The CDR3 nucleotides read TGCAGCGTTGGATCTCGGGTCACTGAAGCTTTCTTT.